Sequencing of this T cell receptor beta chain was carried out in a study of blood T cell repertoires in COVID-19. Study-level information: COVID-19 samples from acute and convalescent phases originated in the United States, Italy and Spain. Sources were T cells, B-cell-depleted T cells, or PBMCs; the material itself was cDNA or gDNA.

As originally analysed: Amplified reference gene primers provided the basis for estimating nucleated cell counts. Generated by immunoSEQ multiplex PCR, the TCRdb table keeps only in-frame clones and is missing some. D and trimming come from the DNA, and the V and J calls and clone size come from that table. This table holds 75,000 to 90,000 clones, 90% found once. The CDR3 totals 13 residues. Trimming pared 5 bases from V and 1 base from J, leaving 8 bases between. During active infection, Seattle patients enrolled and were then monitored through disease. V is TRBV12-3 or TRBV12-4 and J is TRBJ1-1, with D possibly TRBD1 on 5 matching bases. This clonotype was sampled from a man younger than 35 with COVID-19, enrolled during active disease. Sequenced material: peripheral blood. As DNA, the CDR3 is TGTGCCAGCAGTCCTGGACAGAACACTGAAGCTTTCTTT. Translating it yields CASSPGQNTEAFF.